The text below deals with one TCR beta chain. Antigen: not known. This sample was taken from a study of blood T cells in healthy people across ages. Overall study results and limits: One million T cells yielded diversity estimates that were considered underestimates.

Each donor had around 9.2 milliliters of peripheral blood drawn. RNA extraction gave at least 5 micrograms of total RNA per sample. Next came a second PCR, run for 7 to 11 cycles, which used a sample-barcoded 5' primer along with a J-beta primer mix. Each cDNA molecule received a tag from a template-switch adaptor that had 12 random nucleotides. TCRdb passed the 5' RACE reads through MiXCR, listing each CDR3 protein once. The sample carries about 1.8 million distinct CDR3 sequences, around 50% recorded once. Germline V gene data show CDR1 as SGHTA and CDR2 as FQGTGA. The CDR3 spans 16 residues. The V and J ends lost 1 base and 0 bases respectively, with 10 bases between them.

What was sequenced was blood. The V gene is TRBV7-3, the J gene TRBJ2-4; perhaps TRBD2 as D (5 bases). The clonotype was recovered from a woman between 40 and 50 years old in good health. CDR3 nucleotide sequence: TGTGCCAGCAGCTTAAAAAGTGGACTAGCCAAAAACATTCAGTACTTC. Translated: CASSLKSGLAKNIQYF.